Below, 24 T cell receptor beta chains from the same sample are listed, as sequenced in a study of T cell responses to AZD1222 COVID-19 vaccine. Libraries were prepared by immunoSEQ multiplex PCR; TCRdb keeps only in-frame clonotypes and omits some of them. Of over 150,000 clones listed, around 90% are singletons. Source: peripheral blood, taken on day 0 of AZD1222 vaccination. All receptors come from an adult in good health.

The chain combines TRBV7-3 with TRBJ2-3; 11 bases match TRBD2. This CDR3 has 18 amino acids. V shed 5 bases and J 0 bases; nucleotides not matched to a gene: 10. CDR1 is SGHTA and CDR2 is FQGTGA in the germline V gene. CDR3 region: CASSDTSGGSPSTDTQYF. CDR3 coding DNA: TGTGCCAGCAGCGACACTAGCGGGGGCTCCCCTAGCACAGATACGCAGTATTTT.

This chain joins TRBV9 and TRBJ1-1; TRBD1 matches at 7 bases. The CDR3 has 16 amino acids. Germline loops: CDR1 SGDLS, CDR2 YYNGEE. The V gene end was trimmed by 4 bases and the J gene end by 4 bases; junction bases not matched to a gene: 13. The CDR3 coding sequence is TGTGCCAGCAGCCCCCGATCGAGGGGGCGCCTCACTGAAGCTTTCTTT. Its translation: CASSPRSRGRLTEAFF.

The count of this clone is one. Other DNA sequences within the sample encode an identical CDR3. The chain couples TRBV6-2 or TRBV6-3 to TRBJ2-3; D remains ambiguous. V shed 6 bases and J shed 0 bases, with 4 bases lying between them. This CDR3 region has 12 residues. Germline V gene sequence: CDR1 MNHEY, CDR2 SVGEGT. The CDR3 here is CASSRSTDTQYF. DNA of the CDR3: TGTGCCAGCAGCCGTAGCACAGATACGCAGTATTTT.

The rearrangement uses TRBV7-6 and TRBJ2-1, with 11 bases identical to TRBD2. The CDR3 runs to 17 residues. With V trimmed by 3 bases and J by 4 bases, 8 bases remained unmatched. CDR1 SGHVS and CDR2 FNYEAQ come from the germline V gene. The CDR3 protein is CASSLPPLAGEYNEQFF. The CDR3 DNA follows: TGTGCCAGCAGCTTGCCTCCACTAGCGGGAGAGTACAATGAGCAGTTCTTC.

This chain connects TRBV6-1 to TRBJ1-2; D gene ambiguous. The CDR3 runs to 13 residues. Trimming left V 3 bases short and J 7 bases short, with 12 bases between. CDR1 is MNHNS and CDR2 is SASEGT in the germline V gene. The CDR3 here is CASSDRGIVGYTF. In nucleotides, the CDR3 is TGTGCCAGCAGTGATCGGGGAATTGTTGGCTACACCTTC.

The V call is TRBV2, the J call TRBJ1-2; D is undetermined. From germline, CDR1 is SNHLY and CDR2 FYNNEI. With 0 bases removed from V and 2 bases from J, the gap between germline ends came to 4 bases. The CDR3 is 13 residues long. The CDR3 reads CASSEASNYGYTF. CDR3 coding DNA: TGTGCCAGCAGTGAAGCAAGCAACTATGGCTACACCTTC.

The genes are TRBV28 and TRBJ2-2; a possible D gene is TRBD1 (5 bases). Germline V gene data show CDR1 as MDHEN and CDR2 as SYDVKM. V lost 5 bases and J lost 5, with 18 bases in between. This CDR3 is 16 amino acids long. Here the CDR3 DNA reads TGTGCCAGCAGTCTATCGGCTAGGGGTGGAACCGGGGAGCTGTTTTTT. It encodes CASSLSARGGTGELFF.

The CDR3 bases are TGTGCCAGCAGTTTATCCAGGACAGGGGGTGAAAAACTGTTTTTT. This gives the protein CASSLSRTGGEKLFF. The V gene is TRBV27, the J gene TRBJ1-4; 10 nucleotides agree with TRBD1. The CDR3 consists of 15 residues. J lost 7 bases, V lost 0 bases, and 2 bases had no gene match. Germline V gives CDR1 MNHEY, CDR2 SMNVEV (reference sequence).

This clone has just one count. The chain combines TRBV12-3 or TRBV12-4 with TRBJ1-2, with no clear D. CDR3 size: 12 residues. V shed 8 bases and J shed 7 bases, with 14 bases lying between them. CDR3 amino acids: CASSGVQGGYTF. CDR3 DNA sequence: TGTGCCAGCTCGGGAGTCCAAGGTGGCTACACCTTC.

V and J are TRBV27 and TRBJ2-1; D is possibly TRBD2 (6 bases). Germline CDR1 is MNHEY and CDR2 is SMNVEV (reference sequence). The CDR3 consists of 14 residues. V dropped 5 bases and J dropped 3 bases, with 11 bases sitting between them. The CDR3, as DNA: TGTGCCAGCAGTCCTAATAGCGGCTACAATGAGCAGTTCTTC. This gives the protein CASSPNSGYNEQFF.

The J gene is TRBJ1-4, the V gene TRBV2; perhaps TRBD1 as D (6 bases). Germline loops: CDR1 SNHLY, CDR2 FYNNEI. This CDR3 region has 17 residues. The V end lost 8 bases, the J end lost 0 bases, and 19 bases lay between the germline ends. The CDR3 loop reads CASLRGGAPTTNEKLFF. The CDR3 DNA is TGTGCCAGCCTCCGAGGGGGGGCGCCCACAACTAATGAAAAACTGTTTTTT.

The V call is TRBV27, the J call TRBJ2-1; 12 positions match TRBD2. The CDR3 extends over 16 amino acids. V lost 5 bases and J lost 4; bases outside the gene matches: 6. The germline V gene has CDR1 MNHEY and CDR2 SMNVEV (reference sequence). The CDR3 DNA reads as TGTGCCAGCAGTCCCCGGACTAGCGGGGTTTACAATGAGCAGTTCTTC. As protein: CASSPRTSGVYNEQFF.

The rearrangement uses TRBV6-1 and TRBJ2-1, with D possibly matching TRBD1 (6 bases). Germline CDR1 and CDR2: MNHNS and SASEGT. CDR3 size: 16 residues. V was shortened by 4 bases and J by 7 bases, with 20 bases between the two germline ends. The CDR3 DNA sequence: TGTGCCAGCAGTGCCTACAGGGCCCAACTGCAAAATGAGCAGTTCTTC. It encodes CASSAYRAQLQNEQFF.

The chain employs TRBV7-9 and TRBJ1-5, with a possible D match to TRBD1 (5 bases). The CDR3 spans 12 residues. Germline CDR1 and CDR2: SEHNR and FQNEAQ (reference sequence). V gave up 5 bases and J gave up 8 bases, with 10 bases separating them. CDR3 in amino acids: CASSGGMEPQHF. DNA of the CDR3: TGTGCCAGCAGCGGGGGTATGGAGCCCCAGCATTTT.

A single count supports this clone. This chain uses TRBV27 with TRBJ1-2; TRBD1 matches 9 bases. The CDR3 length is 16 residues. The trim removed 6 bases at V and 8 bases at J, leaving 16 bases unmatched. Germline V gene lookup returns CDR1 MNHEY and CDR2 SMNVEV (reference sequence). This chain's CDR3 is CASRSLGGGQGEGYTF. DNA of the CDR3: TGTGCCAGCAGAAGCTTAGGAGGGGGACAGGGCGAGGGCTACACCTTC.

The chain employs TRBV5-6 and TRBJ1-6; D gene ambiguous. CDR1 is SGHDT, CDR2 YYEEEE, per germline. The CDR3 runs 15 residues. V lost 4 bases and J lost 4, with 12 bases in between. DNA of the CDR3: TGTGCCAGCAGCGACGTACAGCTTTATAATTCACCCCTCCACTTT. Translated: CASSDVQLYNSPLHF.

The chain employs TRBV7-3 and TRBJ2-6, with a tentative D call TRBD1 (6 bases). CDR3 length equals 17 residues. The V gene lost 7 bases and the J gene lost 0 bases, with 16 bases spanning the gap. Per germline, CDR1 SGHTA and CDR2 FQGTGA. The CDR3 region has the DNA TGTGCCAGCACCCCCAGGGGCCGGCTCTCTGGGGCCAACGTCCTGACTTTC. Translation gives CASTPRGRLSGANVLTF.

The rearrangement joins TRBV10-1 to TRBJ2-3; TRBD2 might be the D (6 bases). This CDR3 has 13 residues. Deletions cut 3 bases from V and 9 bases from J, with 13 bases between. Germline V gives CDR1 WNHNN, CDR2 SYGVQD (reference sequence). The CDR3 region is CASSDGTRGTQYF. The CDR3 DNA reads as TGCGCCAGCAGTGATGGGACCCGGGGGACGCAGTATTTT.

V gene TRBV27 combines with J gene TRBJ1-3, with 9 bases aligning to TRBD1. V shed 7 bases and J 0 bases; nucleotides not matched to a gene: 4. CDR3 length equals 15 residues. Germline CDR1 MNHEY, CDR2 SMNVEV (reference sequence). The CDR3 spells CASKRTGDSGNTIYF. The CDR3, as DNA: TGTGCCAGCAAACGGACAGGGGACTCTGGAAACACCATATATTTT.

The chain couples TRBV9 to TRBJ2-2; D is undetermined. CDR3 length equals 11 residues. Trimming took 4 bases from V and 6 from J, leaving 4 bases between them. CDR1 is SGDLS, CDR2 YYNGEE, per germline. CDR3 DNA sequence: TGTGCCAGCAGCTACGCCGGGGAGCTGTTTTTT. This sequence encodes CASSYAGELFF.

The rearrangement joins TRBV19 to TRBJ1-3; 7 bases map to TRBD1. This CDR3 contains 15 residues. CDR1 LNHDA and CDR2 SQIVND come from the germline V gene (reference sequence). Trimming cost V 6 bases and J 2 bases; bases outside gene matches: 7. Written as DNA, the CDR3 is TGTGCCAGTAGGCCGCTCCAGGGGGCTGGAAACACCATATATTTT. It translates to CASRPLQGAGNTIYF. The full variable domain, rest sourced from reference TRBV19 and TRBJ1-3, is DGGITQSPKYLFRKEGQNVTLSCEQNLNHDAMYWYRQDPGQGLRLIYYSQIVNDFQKGDIAEGYSVSREKKESFPLTVTSAQKNPTAFYLCASRPLQGAGNTIYFGEGSWLTVV.

The chain combines TRBV19 with TRBJ2-5, with 10 positions matching TRBD2. Germline loops: CDR1 LNHDA, CDR2 SQIVND (reference sequence). The trim removed 1 base at V and 4 bases at J, leaving 3 bases unmatched. The CDR3 spans 15 residues. The CDR3 loop is CASSIASGSGETQYF. CDR3 DNA: TGTGCCAGTAGTATAGCTAGCGGGAGTGGAGAGACCCAGTACTTC.

This rearrangement joins TRBV18 to TRBJ1-2; 11 nucleotides agree with TRBD1. This CDR3 is built from 13 residues. The V segment lost 6 bases and the J segment 8 bases; nucleotides outside the gene matches: 5. The germline V gene has CDR1 KGHSH and CDR2 LQKENI. This chain's CDR3 is CASSDRGLDGYTF. The CDR3 nucleotides read TGTGCCAGCTCGGACAGGGGGCTTGACGGCTACACCTTC.

V usage is TRBV28 and J usage is TRBJ1-2; 7 bases match TRBD1. Per germline, CDR1 MDHEN and CDR2 SYDVKM. The trim removed 6 bases at V and 4 bases at J, leaving 14 bases unmatched. The CDR3 spans 16 residues. The chain's CDR3 is CASRYRGGSHGYGYTF. DNA of the CDR3: TGTGCCAGCAGGTACAGGGGCGGTTCTCATGGCTATGGCTACACCTTC.